This is a list of T cell receptor beta chains from one sample in a study of blood T cell repertoires in COVID-19. This table comes from immunoSEQ multiplex PCR, and its TCRdb copy is limited to in-frame clones, with some not included. The table has about 100,000 clones, about 90% seen once; the top ten hold approximately 7%. Sequencing input: peripheral blood. These receptors originate from a man in his thirties or forties in a cohort sampled during active COVID-19. Both conserved end residues are part of each CDR3. The D gene is left open where the match is weak. A row's size may be missing; if present it is once, few, many or a size class.

v_gene	abundance	d_gene	j_gene	CDR3nt	CDR3aa
TRBV23-1	-	-	TRBJ2-7	TGCGCCAGCATTATACAGGGATTTCGGGACTACGAGCAGTACTTC	CASIIQGFRDYEQYF
TRBV24-1	-	-	TRBJ2-3	TGTGCCACCAGTGATTTCGGGGGGCGAGGCACAGATACGCAGTATTTT	CATSDFGGRGTDTQYF
TRBV5-1	-	TRBD1	TRBJ1-2	TGCGCCAGCAGCCCTGGACAGGGGGCTAACTATGGCTACACCTTC	CASSPGQGANYGYTF
TRBV7-9	-	-	TRBJ1-6	TGTGCCAGCAGCTTTGGGGGGGCCAAAGGCGCACCCCTCCACTTT	CASSFGGAKGAPLHF
TRBV5-1	-	-	TRBJ2-3	TGCGCCAGCAGCTTGGCGCAGGGGAGCACAGATACGCAGTATTTT	CASSLAQGSTDTQYF
TRBV19	-	TRBD1	TRBJ2-4	TGTGCCAGTAACCCGGAAATAACCGGGACAGGGGATTCATCGGGAAATCCGGCCAAAAACATTCAGTACTTC	CASNPEITGTGDSSGNPAKNIQYF
TRBV5-1	once	-	TRBJ2-7	TGCGCCAGCAGCTTGACAGGGCACTACGAGCAGTACTTC	CASSLTGHYEQYF
TRBV15	-	TRBD1	TRBJ1-2	TGTGCCACCAGCAGAGATCGGGACAGGGCTTTGGGTGGCTACACCTTC	CATSRDRDRALGGYTF
TRBV6-6	-	-	TRBJ1-1	TGTGCCAGCACCCCGGTGGGGAGCGCTGAAGCTTTCTTT	CASTPVGSAEAFF
TRBV5-1	-	TRBD2	TRBJ2-7	TGCGCCAGCAGACACCTAGCGGGGGGGCCCTCGACCTACGAGCAGTACTTC	CASRHLAGGPSTYEQYF
TRBV28	-	-	TRBJ1-2	TGTGCCAGCAACCCTAGTCAGGGAATTGGCTATGGCTACACCTTC	CASNPSQGIGYGYTF
TRBV11-2	-	-	TRBJ2-3	TGTGCCAGCAGCTTTCGGCGGGAAACTAGCACAGATACGCAGTATTTT	CASSFRRETSTDTQYF
TRBV5-1	-	-	TRBJ2-3	TGCGCCAGCAACCTGGCGGGACAGAGCACAGATACGCAGTATTTT	CASNLAGQSTDTQYF
TRBV2	-	TRBD2	TRBJ2-7	TGTGCCAGCAGTGCGGGAGGGGCCTCCTACGAGCAGTACTTC	CASSAGGASYEQYF
TRBV28	-	TRBD2	TRBJ2-7	TGTGCCAGCAGGTCTAGCGGGGGTCCCTCCTACGAGCAGTACTTC	CASRSSGGPSYEQYF
TRBV7-9	-	TRBD1	TRBJ2-1	TGTGCCAGCAGCCCCCAAACAGGGGGCAGCTTCAATGAGCAGTTCTTC	CASSPQTGGSFNEQFF
TRBV7-6	-	TRBD2	TRBJ2-1	TGTGCCAGCAGCTTTTCCACTAGCGGGGTCAATGAGCAGTTCTTC	CASSFSTSGVNEQFF
TRBV6-5	-	-	TRBJ2-2	TGTGCCAGCACCGCCCCGACAAGTTGGGAGCTGTTTTTT	CASTAPTSWELFF
TRBV9	-	-	TRBJ1-1	TGTGCCAGCAGCGTAGATTTCATGAACACTGAAGCTTTCTTT	CASSVDFMNTEAFF
TRBV29-1	-	TRBD1	TRBJ1-1	TGCAGCGCTCCGGGACAGGGGGATAGGACTGAAGCTTTCTTT	CSAPGQGDRTEAFF
TRBV18	-	-	TRBJ2-7	TGTGCCAGCTCACCCGACAGCTACGAGCAGTACTTC	CASSPDSYEQYF
TRBV11-2	many	TRBD1	TRBJ1-5	TGTGCCAGCAGCAAAGGGACAGGGGGCCGGAGCAATCAGCCCCAGCATTTT	CASSKGTGGRSNQPQHF
TRBV7-2	-	TRBD2	TRBJ2-3	TGTGCCAGCAGCTTAGGGCTAGCGGGGGGGGCTGTAGATACGCAGTATTTT	CASSLGLAGGAVDTQYF
TRBV30	-	-	TRBJ1-5	TGTGCCTGGAGTATAGGACAGATCAATCAGCCCCAGCATTTT	CAWSIGQINQPQHF